This paragraph reports one T cell receptor (beta chain). This record belongs to a study of blood T cell repertoires in COVID-19. Study at large: The United States, Italy and Spain supplied acute and convalescent COVID-19 samples. T cells, B-cell-depleted T cells, or PBMCs provided the cDNA or gDNA that served as material.

In the original processing: Scientists estimated how many nucleated cells there were by amplifying reference gene primers. TCRdb's table, derived via immunoSEQ multiplex PCR, lists solely in-frame clones and lacks some. V, J and clone size are those of that table, while D and trimming were read from the DNA. The sample yields tens of thousands of clones, 60% to 85% seen once. Germline CDR1 is SNHLY and CDR2 is FYNNEI. The CDR3 totals 13 residues. With V trimmed by 10 bases and J by 4 bases, 10 bases remained unmatched. This sequence originates from a human donor in a cohort sampled during active COVID-19. The V gene is TRBV2, the J gene TRBJ2-7; TRBD2 matches 7 bases. Sequenced material: peripheral blood. The CDR3 DNA follows: TGTGCCACCGGGGGGTCGGCGTGGTACGAGCAGTACTTC. Its protein is CATGGSAWYEQYF. The whole variable domain, filled in from reference TRBV2 and TRBJ2-7, reads EPEVTQTPSHQVTQMGQEVILRCVPISNHLYFYWYRQILGQKVEFLVSFYNNEISEKSEIFDDQFSVERPDGSNFTLKIRSTKLEDSAMYFCATGGSAWYEQYFGPGTRLTVT.